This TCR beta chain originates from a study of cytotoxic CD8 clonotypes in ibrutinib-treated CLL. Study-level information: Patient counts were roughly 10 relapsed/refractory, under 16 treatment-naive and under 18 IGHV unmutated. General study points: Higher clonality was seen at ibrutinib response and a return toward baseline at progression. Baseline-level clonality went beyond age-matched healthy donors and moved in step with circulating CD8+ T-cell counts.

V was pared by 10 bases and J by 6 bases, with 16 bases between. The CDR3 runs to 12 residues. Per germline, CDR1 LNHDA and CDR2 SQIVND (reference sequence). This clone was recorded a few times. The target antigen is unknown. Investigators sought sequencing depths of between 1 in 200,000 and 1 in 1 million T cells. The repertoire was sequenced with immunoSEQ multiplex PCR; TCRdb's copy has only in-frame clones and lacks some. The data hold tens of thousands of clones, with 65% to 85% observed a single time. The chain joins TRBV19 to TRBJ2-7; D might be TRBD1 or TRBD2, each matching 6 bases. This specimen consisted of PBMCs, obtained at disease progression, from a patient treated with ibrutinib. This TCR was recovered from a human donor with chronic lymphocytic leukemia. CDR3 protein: CATSQGLGEQYF. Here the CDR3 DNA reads TGTGCCACCTCACAGGGACTCGGCGAGCAGTACTTC.